These T cell receptor beta chains were read from a single sample in a study of blood T cells in healthy people across ages. MiXCR, run by TCRdb on the 5' RACE reads, gives a single entry per CDR3 protein. The data hold 920,000 or so distinct CDR3 sequences, with 45% observed a single time. Sequencing was performed on blood. These TCRs come from a woman in her fifties or sixties in good health. Each CDR3 is given with its conserved first and last residue. Fields, in order: D gene, clone size, V gene, J gene, CDR3 length, CDR3 DNA, CDR3 protein. The D gene is left open where the match is weak. Where a row states a size, it is once, few, many or the class of an expanded clone; other rows omit it.

d_call: TRBD1
clone_size: few
v_call: TRBV20-1
j_call: TRBJ2-7
cdr3_length: 12
cdr3_nt: TGCAGTGCTTGGGGACAGGGGTACGAGCAGTACTTC
cdr3_aa: CSAWGQGYEQYF

d_call: NA
clone_size: few
v_call: TRBV7-9
j_call: TRBJ2-6
cdr3_length: 15
cdr3_nt: TGTGCCAGCAGCTTTATAGGGGCTGGGGCCAACGTCCTGACTTTC
cdr3_aa: CASSFIGAGANVLTF

d_call: TRBD2
clone_size: many
v_call: TRBV25-1
j_call: TRBJ2-7
cdr3_length: 16
cdr3_nt: TGTGCCAGCAGCGCTCCACTAGCGGGAGGAGCCTACGAGCAGTACTTC
cdr3_aa: CASSAPLAGGAYEQYF

d_call: NA
clone_size: few
v_call: TRBV14
j_call: TRBJ1-1
cdr3_length: 13
cdr3_nt: TGTGCCAGCAGCCAAGGGTGGCAGACGAGAGCTTTCTTT
cdr3_aa: CASSQGWQTRAFF

d_call: TRBD1
clone_size: few
v_call: TRBV5-1
j_call: TRBJ2-5
cdr3_length: 18
cdr3_nt: TGCGCCAGCAGCATGGGGGACAGGCGGGGACCCCTCCAAGAGACCCAGTACTTC
cdr3_aa: CASSMGDRRGPLQETQYF

d_call: NA
clone_size: NA
v_call: TRBV6-5
j_call: TRBJ2-3
cdr3_length: 15
cdr3_nt: TGTGCCAGCAGCCGGCACGATCTTTATACAGATACGCAGTATTTT
cdr3_aa: CASSRHDLYTDTQYF

d_call: TRBD1
clone_size: few
v_call: TRBV28
j_call: TRBJ1-6
cdr3_length: 15
cdr3_nt: TGTGCCAGCAGAGGGGACAGCGGAAGGAATTCACCCCTCCACTTT
cdr3_aa: CASRGDSGRNSPLHF

d_call: NA
clone_size: NA
v_call: TRBV10-3
j_call: TRBJ2-7
cdr3_length: 14
cdr3_nt: TGTGCCATCAGCGAGTCACAGGGTCACTACGAGCAGTACTTC
cdr3_aa: CAISESQGHYEQYF

d_call: TRBD1
clone_size: NA
v_call: TRBV11-2
j_call: TRBJ1-6
cdr3_length: 13
cdr3_nt: TGTGCCAGCAGCCAAACAGGGGTTTCACCCCCCCACTTT
cdr3_aa: CASSQTGVSPPHF

d_call: NA
clone_size: few
v_call: TRBV4-1
j_call: TRBJ2-7
cdr3_length: 14
cdr3_nt: TGCGCCAGCAGCCAACCGGGACATCCCTACGAGCAGTACTTC
cdr3_aa: CASSQPGHPYEQYF

d_call: TRBD1
clone_size: NA
v_call: TRBV5-1
j_call: TRBJ1-2
cdr3_length: 14
cdr3_nt: TGCGCCAGCAGCCGTCTCAGGGGGAACTATGGCTACACCTTC
cdr3_aa: CASSRLRGNYGYTF

d_call: TRBD1
clone_size: NA
v_call: TRBV6-5
j_call: TRBJ2-1
cdr3_length: 15
cdr3_nt: TGTGCCAGCAGTTCGGACAGGGGGCAATACAATGAGCAGTTCTTC
cdr3_aa: CASSSDRGQYNEQFF

d_call: TRBD2
clone_size: NA
v_call: TRBV4-1
j_call: TRBJ2-7
cdr3_length: 17
cdr3_nt: TGCGCCAGCAGCCAAGGACTAGCGGGAATCAGCTCCTACGAGCAGTACTTC
cdr3_aa: CASSQGLAGISSYEQYF

d_call: TRBD2
clone_size: few
v_call: TRBV7-9
j_call: TRBJ2-1
cdr3_length: 13
cdr3_nt: TGTGCCAATTCCGGGCGGGGGAACAATGAGCAGTTCTTC
cdr3_aa: CANSGRGNNEQFF

d_call: NA
clone_size: few
v_call: TRBV27
j_call: TRBJ2-7
cdr3_length: 13
cdr3_nt: TGTGCCAGCAGGCGGCTGGGATTATACGAGCAGTACTTC
cdr3_aa: CASRRLGLYEQYF

d_call: NA
clone_size: NA
v_call: TRBV29-1
j_call: TRBJ2-2
cdr3_length: 13
cdr3_nt: TGCAGCGTTGAGGAGGGGACAACCGGGGAGCTGTTTTTT
cdr3_aa: CSVEEGTTGELFF

d_call: TRBD1
clone_size: few
v_call: TRBV6-5
j_call: TRBJ1-2
cdr3_length: 15
cdr3_nt: TGTGCCAGCAGTTACGTCCGACAGGGTGTTGGGGGCTACACCTTC
cdr3_aa: CASSYVRQGVGGYTF

d_call: NA
clone_size: NA
v_call: TRBV18
j_call: TRBJ2-1
cdr3_length: 18
cdr3_nt: TGTGCCAGCTCACCACGTTTAGGAGGGGACAGCTCCTACAATGAGCAGTTCTTC
cdr3_aa: CASSPRLGGDSSYNEQFF

d_call: NA
clone_size: NA
v_call: TRBV6-1
j_call: TRBJ1-5
cdr3_length: 13
cdr3_nt: TGTGCCAGCAGTGTAACAGGTTCTCAGCCCCAGCATTTT
cdr3_aa: CASSVTGSQPQHF

d_call: TRBD1
clone_size: few
v_call: TRBV7-6
j_call: TRBJ2-7
cdr3_length: 17
cdr3_nt: TGTGCCAGCAGCTTAGCGACAGGGGCCGGAAGCTCCTACGAGCAGTACTTC
cdr3_aa: CASSLATGAGSSYEQYF

d_call: TRBD2
clone_size: few
v_call: TRBV11-2
j_call: TRBJ2-1
cdr3_length: 16
cdr3_nt: TGTGCCAGCAGCTTACGTGTAGCGGGGTCAGTCAATGAGCAGTTCTTC
cdr3_aa: CASSLRVAGSVNEQFF

d_call: NA
clone_size: NA
v_call: TRBV7-2
j_call: TRBJ2-7
cdr3_length: 14
cdr3_nt: TGTGCCAGCAGCTTCCCAGACAGTCTTAAAGAGCAGTACTTC
cdr3_aa: CASSFPDSLKEQYF

d_call: TRBD1
clone_size: NA
v_call: TRBV12-3/TRBV12-4
j_call: TRBJ1-1
cdr3_length: 13
cdr3_nt: TGTGCCACCTCGTTCACAGGGGGCACTGAAGCTTTCTTT
cdr3_aa: CATSFTGGTEAFF

d_call: NA
clone_size: NA
v_call: TRBV27
j_call: TRBJ2-3
cdr3_length: 12
cdr3_nt: TGTGCCAGCAGCCGGGGACCGAATACGCAGTATTTT
cdr3_aa: CASSRGPNTQYF

d_call: NA
clone_size: NA
v_call: TRBV7-3
j_call: TRBJ2-5
cdr3_length: 13
cdr3_nt: TGTGCCAGCAGCTTAAGCCCGACGGAGACCCAGTACTTC
cdr3_aa: CASSLSPTETQYF

d_call: TRBD1
clone_size: NA
v_call: TRBV6-6
j_call: TRBJ2-7
cdr3_length: 14
cdr3_nt: TGTCCCAGCAGCCAAGCCAGGGGGCCCTACGAGCAGTACTTC
cdr3_aa: CPSSQARGPYEQYF

d_call: TRBD1
clone_size: NA
v_call: TRBV12-3/TRBV12-4
j_call: TRBJ1-6
cdr3_length: 13
cdr3_nt: TGTGCCAGCAGAGTGACAGGGTATTCACCCCTCCACTTT
cdr3_aa: CASRVTGYSPLHF

d_call: NA
clone_size: NA
v_call: TRBV12-3/TRBV12-4
j_call: TRBJ2-7
cdr3_length: 13
cdr3_nt: TGTGCCGGCAGTAAATCTCAGGGAGGCGAGCAGTACTTC
cdr3_aa: CAGSKSQGGEQYF

d_call: NA
clone_size: NA
v_call: TRBV6-5
j_call: TRBJ2-3
cdr3_length: 13
cdr3_nt: TGTGCCAGCAGGAAACCTAGCACAGATACGCAGTATTTT
cdr3_aa: CASRKPSTDTQYF

d_call: NA
clone_size: few
v_call: TRBV29-1
j_call: TRBJ2-7
cdr3_length: 15
cdr3_nt: TGCAGCGTTGAAGATATGGGCGGGTGGGGGGTCGAGCAGTACTTC
cdr3_aa: CSVEDMGGWGVEQYF

d_call: TRBD2
clone_size: NA
v_call: TRBV20-1
j_call: TRBJ2-3
cdr3_length: 16
cdr3_nt: TGCAGTGCAAGGCCCATAGCGGGAGGACAGGAGGATACGCAGTATTTT
cdr3_aa: CSARPIAGGQEDTQYF

d_call: TRBD2
clone_size: NA
v_call: TRBV29-1
j_call: TRBJ2-1
cdr3_length: 14
cdr3_nt: TGCAGCGTTGAACCGCGGGAGGCATCCAATGAGCAGTTCTTC
cdr3_aa: CSVEPREASNEQFF

d_call: TRBD1
clone_size: NA
v_call: TRBV9
j_call: TRBJ2-1
cdr3_length: 12
cdr3_nt: TGTGCCAGCAGCCCGAGGGGGCTTGAGCAGTTCTTC
cdr3_aa: CASSPRGLEQFF

d_call: NA
clone_size: NA
v_call: TRBV20-1
j_call: TRBJ1-5
cdr3_length: 15
cdr3_nt: TGCAGTGCTCCTGAAAGGGGATTTAGCAATCAGCCCCAGCATTTT
cdr3_aa: CSAPERGFSNQPQHF

d_call: TRBD1
clone_size: NA
v_call: TRBV25-1
j_call: TRBJ2-1
cdr3_length: 14
cdr3_nt: TGTGCCAGCAGTGGGACAGGGGTTTACAATGAGCAGTTCTTC
cdr3_aa: CASSGTGVYNEQFF

d_call: TRBD2
clone_size: few
v_call: TRBV10-3
j_call: TRBJ2-7
cdr3_length: 14
cdr3_nt: TGTGCCATGAGACGAACTAGCGGGGCCTACGAGCAGTACTTC
cdr3_aa: CAMRRTSGAYEQYF

d_call: NA
clone_size: many
v_call: TRBV29-1
j_call: TRBJ2-3
cdr3_length: 14
cdr3_nt: TGCAGCGTTGTAGATACCGGACACGCAGATACGCAGTATTTT
cdr3_aa: CSVVDTGHADTQYF

d_call: NA
clone_size: NA
v_call: TRBV28
j_call: TRBJ1-2
cdr3_length: 13
cdr3_nt: TGTGCCAGCAGTCTCTGGGGGCCACAGCGCTACACCTTC
cdr3_aa: CASSLWGPQRYTF

d_call: NA
clone_size: once
v_call: TRBV29-1
j_call: TRBJ1-1
cdr3_length: 11
cdr3_nt: TGCGGCGTTGAAGATGGAGGGCTAGCTTTCTTT
cdr3_aa: CGVEDGGLAFF

d_call: NA
clone_size: NA
v_call: TRBV4-1
j_call: TRBJ2-1
cdr3_length: 16
cdr3_nt: TGCGCCAGCAGCCAAGATGGACCCCAAGGTACTTATGAGCAGTTCTTC
cdr3_aa: CASSQDGPQGTYEQFF

d_call: TRBD1
clone_size: once
v_call: TRBV10-3
j_call: TRBJ2-5
cdr3_length: 15
cdr3_nt: TGTGCCATCAGTGATCGGACAGGGACATACAATGAGCAGTACTTC
cdr3_aa: CAISDRTGTYNEQYF

d_call: TRBD1
clone_size: NA
v_call: TRBV2
j_call: TRBJ2-7
cdr3_length: 14
cdr3_nt: TGTGCCAGCGCAGCGGGACAGGGCCTTCGGGAGCAGTACTTC
cdr3_aa: CASAAGQGLREQYF

d_call: TRBD2
clone_size: NA
v_call: TRBV29-1
j_call: TRBJ2-1
cdr3_length: 13
cdr3_nt: TGCAGCGCACCGGGACTAGCGCCGAATGAGCAGTTCTTC
cdr3_aa: CSAPGLAPNEQFF

d_call: TRBD2
clone_size: few
v_call: TRBV3-1
j_call: TRBJ2-5
cdr3_length: 15
cdr3_nt: TGTGCCAGCAGCCAAGCTACAGCGGGATTCGAGACCCAGTACTTC
cdr3_aa: CASSQATAGFETQYF

d_call: TRBD2
clone_size: few
v_call: TRBV4-1
j_call: TRBJ2-7
cdr3_length: 15
cdr3_nt: TGCGCCAGCAGCCAACGCAACGCGGGAGAGGCCGAGCAGTACTTC
cdr3_aa: CASSQRNAGEAEQYF

d_call: NA
clone_size: NA
v_call: TRBV29-1
j_call: TRBJ2-1
cdr3_length: 12
cdr3_nt: TGCAGCGTTGAACAGGGTTACAATGAGCAGTTCTTC
cdr3_aa: CSVEQGYNEQFF

d_call: TRBD2
clone_size: many
v_call: TRBV15
j_call: TRBJ2-1
cdr3_length: 19
cdr3_nt: TGTGCCACCAGCAGAGAGGGACTAGCGGGAGCTGTGGTTAACAATGAGCAGTTCTTC
cdr3_aa: CATSREGLAGAVVNNEQFF

d_call: NA
clone_size: NA
v_call: TRBV5-1
j_call: TRBJ2-7
cdr3_length: 14
cdr3_nt: TGCGCCAGCAGCTTCGTCGGAGGGACTGGCGAGCAGTACTTC
cdr3_aa: CASSFVGGTGEQYF

d_call: NA
clone_size: NA
v_call: TRBV24-1
j_call: TRBJ2-1
cdr3_length: 13
cdr3_nt: TGTGCCACGCCCCCCAGGGTATACAATGAGCAGTTCTTC
cdr3_aa: CATPPRVYNEQFF

d_call: NA
clone_size: few
v_call: TRBV10-2
j_call: TRBJ1-2
cdr3_length: 15
cdr3_nt: TGCGCCAGCAGAGAGAAGTGGACCCGCGGTCATGGCTACACCTTC
cdr3_aa: CASREKWTRGHGYTF

d_call: NA
clone_size: once
v_call: TRBV25-1
j_call: TRBJ2-5
cdr3_length: 14
cdr3_nt: TGTGCCAGCCGCGGGGATATATCTTACAATGAGCAGTACTTC
cdr3_aa: CASRGDISYNEQYF

d_call: NA
clone_size: NA
v_call: TRBV7-9
j_call: TRBJ2-7
cdr3_length: 13
cdr3_nt: TGTGCCAGCAGCCCTCTGGACTCCTCCGAGCAGTACTTC
cdr3_aa: CASSPLDSSEQYF

d_call: TRBD1
clone_size: NA
v_call: TRBV7-6
j_call: TRBJ2-7
cdr3_length: 17
cdr3_nt: TGTGCCAGCAGCTTAGGGCCGGGGACAGGGGGCGCATACGAGCAGTACTTC
cdr3_aa: CASSLGPGTGGAYEQYF

d_call: NA
clone_size: few
v_call: TRBV5-1
j_call: TRBJ2-3
cdr3_length: 14
cdr3_nt: TGCGCCAGCAGCCCATTCCTGTCTACAGATACGCAGTATTTT
cdr3_aa: CASSPFLSTDTQYF